The 28 T cell receptor beta chains reported below all come from one sample, sequenced in a study of blood T cells in healthy people across ages (dated by TCRdb to about 2015). Preparation of the library involved 5' RACE. Sequenced using an Illumina HiSeq 2500. A second roughly 7 to 11 cycle PCR used a sample-barcoded 5' primer and a J-beta primer mix. The public sequencing data were trimmed at Q25 with fastp and processed into clonotypes with MiXCR by TCRdb, which kept only in-frame beta chains. When rows share a CDR3 protein, they turn into one entry using the most common DNA and genes. This sample has about a million distinct CDR3 sequences in its table, and roughly half of those were observed once. The ten largest account for 20% to 25% of the sample. Sequencing was done on a sample of blood. The source of these receptors is a woman aged 55-70 years in good health.

This sequence joins TRBV28 and TRBJ2-1, with 7 bases matching TRBD1. V was clipped by 6 bases and J by 0 bases; unmatched bases: 8. The CDR3 loop spans 16 amino acids. The V gene's germline CDR1 is MDHEN and CDR2 SYDVKM. CDR3 in DNA: TGTGCCAGCAGCACACAGGGGACCTCCTCCTACAATGAGCAGTTCTTC. It specifies CASSTQGTSSYNEQFF.

This clonotype was detected ten times or more. The V and J genes are TRBV4-1 and TRBJ2-3; tentatively, D is TRBD1 (6 bases). Germline lookup yields CDR1 MGHRA and CDR2 YSYEKL. This CDR3 contains 16 residues. V lost 0 bases and J lost 2, with 12 bases in between. The CDR3 spells CASSQDLTGYTDTQYF. Written as DNA, the CDR3 is TGCGCCAGCAGCCAAGACCTGACAGGTTACACAGATACGCAGTATTTT.

The CDR3 loop is CSAKVVGLGTDTQYF. DNA of the CDR3: TGCAGTGCTAAGGTCGTCGGGCTAGGCACAGATACGCAGTATTTT. The chain has TRBV20-1 and TRBJ2-3, with no clear D. Germline values: CDR1 DFQATT, CDR2 SNEGSKA (reference sequence). The CDR3 length is 15 residues. Between the trimmed V and J ends, which lost 4 bases and 1 base, there was a span of 15 bases.

As DNA, the CDR3 is TGTGCCTTCAGGTGGGCTAGCGGGAGATCCCTCGAGCAGTACTTC. It encodes CAFRWASGRSLEQYF. The V and J genes are TRBV4-2 and TRBJ2-7, with 10 bases aligning to TRBD2. The V and J ends lost 11 bases and 6 bases, in that order; junction bases with no gene match: 16. Germline CDR1 and CDR2: LGHNA and YNFKEQ. The CDR3 sequence is 15 residues long.

This clonotype was observed a few times. The chain combines TRBV7-2 with TRBJ2-5; 8 nucleotides line up with TRBD2. V shed 4 bases and J 11 bases; nucleotides not matched to a gene: 6. CDR3 length equals 12 residues. The V gene's germline CDR1 is SGHTA and CDR2 FQGNSA. CDR3 in amino acids: CASSSSGRGQYF. CDR3 bases: TGTGCCAGCAGCTCCAGCGGGAGAGGGCAGTACTTC.

The chain carries TRBV20-1 and TRBJ1-2, with a weak D call TRBD1 (5 bases). Germline-derived CDR1 and CDR2 are DFQATT and SNEGSKA (reference sequence). The CDR3 spans 13 residues. Trimming cost V 2 bases and J 6 bases, with 13 bases left between them. CDR3 nucleotide sequence: TGCAGTGCTAGACCCCGATGGGGGGATGGCTACACCTTC. Translation: CSARPRWGDGYTF.

Concerning this clonotype: At one of its ends the junction is not consistent with the germline gene, which may arise from a read error. The chain links TRBV5-1 to TRBJ2-2; tentative D call: TRBD2 (6 bases). The CDR3 runs to 14 residues. Germline V gene lookup returns CDR1 SGHRS and CDR2 YFSETQ. The CDR3 sequence is CASYQTGNTGGLFF. Here the CDR3 DNA reads TGCGCCAGCTACCAAACCGGGAACACCGGGGGGCTGTTTTTT.

V gene TRBV4-1 combines with J gene TRBJ2-1; D is unclear. CDR1 and CDR2 from the germline V gene are MGHRA and YSYEKL. The V and J ends lost 0 bases and 0 bases respectively, with 15 bases between them. The CDR3 covers 18 residues. The DNA of the CDR3 is TGCGCCAGCAGCCAAGATCGTCCAAGGCGAAGCTCCTACAATGAGCAGTTCTTC. This sequence encodes CASSQDRPRRSSYNEQFF.

V and J are TRBV20-1 and TRBJ2-7; D call uncertain. The CDR3 has 12 amino acids. CDR1 is DFQATT and CDR2 is SNEGSKA in the germline V gene (reference sequence). V shed 3 bases and J shed 1 base, with 7 bases lying between them. The CDR3 nucleotides are TGCAGTGCTAGGCCTCCTTCCTACGAGCAGTACTTC. Protein: CSARPPSYEQYF.

In its sample, this clonotype was seen a few times. The chain carries TRBV9 and TRBJ2-7, with TRBD1 matching over 7 bases. Trimming removed 5 bases from V and 6 bases from J; junction bases left unmatched: 11. CDR3 length equals 14 residues. Germline V gives CDR1 SGDLS, CDR2 YYNGEE. CDR3 in amino acids: CASSEVVTGSEQYF. CDR3 nucleotide sequence: TGTGCCAGCAGTGAGGTCGTGACAGGGAGCGAGCAGTACTTC.

In its sample, this clonotype was seen a few times. The chain employs TRBV7-9 and TRBJ2-6, with D perhaps TRBD1 (6 bases). In germline, CDR1 is SEHNR, CDR2 FQNEAQ (reference sequence). Between the trimmed V and J ends, which lost 5 bases and 0 bases, there was a span of 11 bases. CDR3 length: 16 residues. The CDR3 is CASSPRGRSGANVLTF. The CDR3 DNA is TGTGCCAGCAGCCCCAGGGGCCGCTCTGGGGCCAACGTCCTGACTTTC.

V is TRBV28 and J is TRBJ2-3, with D perhaps matching TRBD1 (6 bases). Germline V gene data show CDR1 as MDHEN and CDR2 as SYDVKM. This CDR3 spans 15 amino acids. Trimming shortened V by 9 bases and J by 0 bases, and 16 bases separated the two germline ends. This CDR3 is CASVEGDPSTDTQYF. CDR3 coding DNA: TGTGCCAGTGTAGAGGGGGACCCCAGCACAGATACGCAGTATTTT.

Comment on this clonotype: Given a much more abundant clone one base away, this may be a read error. The chain has TRBV4-2 and TRBJ2-7; possibly TRBD1 or TRBD2 for D (5 bases each). Germline values: CDR1 LGHNA, CDR2 YNFKEQ. V was clipped by 0 bases and J by 5 bases, with 11 bases between them. This CDR3 has 14 residues. As DNA, the CDR3 is TGTGCCAGCAGCCAAGATTTAAGGGACGACGAGCAGTACTTC. Translated, it gives CASSQDLRDDEQYF.

The chain carries TRBV6-1 and TRBJ1-2; D is perhaps TRBD1 (5 bases). The germline V gene encodes CDR1 MNHNS and CDR2 SASEGT. The CDR3 loop spans 14 amino acids. Between the trimmed V and J ends, which lost 7 bases and 7 bases, there was a span of 19 bases. In DNA form, the CDR3 reads TGTGCCAGCACCGAGGGGCCGGGAGTGGGTGGCTACACCTTC. It encodes CASTEGPGVGGYTF.

A few counts support this clonotype. V gene TRBV29-1 combines with J gene TRBJ1-2; 8 positions agree with TRBD1. V gave up 4 bases and J gave up 2 bases; unmatched junction bases: 6. This CDR3 region has 14 residues. Germline V gene lookup returns CDR1 SQVTM and CDR2 ANQGSEA. The CDR3 sequence is CSVVSAGGNYGYTF. The CDR3 bases are TGCAGCGTTGTATCCGCAGGGGGCAACTATGGCTACACCTTC.

This clonotype was seen only a few times. The rearrangement joins TRBV24-1 to TRBJ2-3; TRBD2 is a possible D gene (6 bases). The ends were cut back, 0 bases at V and 4 bases at J, with 13 bases in the middle. Germline-derived CDR1 and CDR2 are KGHDR and SFDVKD. This CDR3 has 16 residues. This CDR3 is CATSDLGSGSADTQYF. The CDR3 DNA reads as TGTGCCACCAGTGATTTGGGGAGCGGGTCAGCAGATACGCAGTATTTT.

The gene calls are TRBV29-1 and TRBJ2-3, with unresolved D. Germline values: CDR1 SQVTM, CDR2 ANQGSEA. The CDR3 totals 13 residues. The germline V and J ends were trimmed by 2 bases and 0 bases, with 6 bases remaining between them. Here the CDR3 reads CSVEQDSTDTQYF. CDR3 coding DNA: TGCAGCGTTGAACAGGACAGCACAGATACGCAGTATTTT.

V and J are TRBV7-2 and TRBJ1-2; 9 bases line up with TRBD1. Germline assignment: CDR1 SGHTA and CDR2 FQGNSA. The CDR3 loop spans 16 amino acids. The V and J ends lost 8 bases and 0 bases, in that order; junction bases with no gene match: 10. This chain's CDR3 is CASALMGTGPNYGYTF. CDR3 DNA sequence: TGTGCCAGCGCCCTGATGGGGACAGGGCCTAACTATGGCTACACCTTC.

J is TRBJ2-5 and V is TRBV6-5; D is perhaps TRBD2 (6 bases). Looked up from germline, CDR1 is MNHEY and CDR2 is SVGAGI. V was cut by 8 bases and J by 2 bases, with 18 bases left in between. CDR3 length equals 15 residues. CDR3 sequence (DNA): TGTGCCAGCCGTACGGCCCCCGGAGGGCAAGAGACCCAGTACTTC. It encodes CASRTAPGGQETQYF.

The chain couples TRBV2 to TRBJ1-5; D not resolved. V dropped 3 bases and J dropped 2 bases, with 8 bases sitting between them. The CDR3 covers 14 residues. From germline, CDR1 is SNHLY and CDR2 FYNNEI. The CDR3 sequence is CASSDWAGNQPQHF. DNA for the CDR3: TGTGCCAGCAGTGATTGGGCGGGCAATCAGCCCCAGCATTTT.

This clonotype occurred a few times. V gene TRBV12-3 or TRBV12-4 combines with J gene TRBJ2-7; TRBD1 matches at 9 bases. The CDR3 loop spans 16 amino acids. The V gene end was trimmed by 3 bases and the J gene end by 7 bases; junction bases not matched to a gene: 13. The CDR3 spells CASSFGIGTGRGEQYF. CDR3 bases: TGTGCCAGCAGTTTCGGTATTGGGACAGGGAGAGGTGAGCAGTACTTC.

The rearrangement joins TRBV10-3 to TRBJ2-4; tentative D call: TRBD2 (6 bases). Germline V CDR1 and CDR2: ENHRY, SYGVKD. This CDR3 has 16 amino acids. V was clipped by 8 bases and J by 13 bases, with 30 bases between them. This chain's CDR3 is CAISPGLANGVGEQYF. CDR3 nucleotide sequence: TGTGCCATCTCCCCCGGGCTAGCGAACGGGGTAGGAGAGCAGTACTTC.

The V call is TRBV12-3 or TRBV12-4, the J call TRBJ1-1; D call uncertain. This CDR3 contains 17 residues. V lost 2 bases and J lost 0, with 16 bases in between. The CDR3 region is CASSLLSGPYMNTEAFF. In DNA, the CDR3 is TGTGCCAGCAGTTTACTATCGGGTCCATACATGAACACTGAAGCTTTCTTT.

This clonotype was found many times. The V and J genes are TRBV28 and TRBJ2-3; D remains unclear. The CDR3 is 15 amino acids. Germline lookup yields CDR1 MDHEN and CDR2 SYDVKM. Trimming pared 3 bases from V and 4 bases from J, leaving 14 bases between. This CDR3 reads CASSFQPPRADTQYF. In nucleotides, the CDR3 is TGTGCCAGCAGTTTTCAGCCGCCAAGGGCAGATACGCAGTATTTT.

The CDR3 sequence is CASSVRGREEAFF. CDR3 sequence (DNA): TGTGCCAGCAGTGTAAGGGGCAGGGAGGAAGCTTTCTTT. The J gene is TRBJ1-1, the V gene TRBV12-3 or TRBV12-4, with D perhaps matching TRBD1 (5 bases). The CDR3 has 13 amino acids. Trimming pared 5 bases from V and 8 bases from J, leaving 15 bases between.

This rearrangement joins TRBV20-1 to TRBJ2-1, with 13 bases fitting TRBD2. The V gene end was trimmed by 3 bases and the J gene end by 5 bases; junction bases not matched to a gene: 16. Germline CDR1 is DFQATT and CDR2 is SNEGSKA (reference sequence). The CDR3 loop spans 19 amino acids. DNA of the CDR3: TGCAGTGCTAGTGAATCACTAGCGGGAGGGCTTGTGGAGCACAATGAGCAGTTCTTC. This translates into CSASESLAGGLVEHNEQFF.

The chain uses TRBV28 and TRBJ2-2; D is uncertain. Trimming took 8 bases from V and 7 from J, leaving 8 bases between them. Germline lookup yields CDR1 MDHEN and CDR2 SYDVKM. This CDR3 comprises 11 residues. CDR3 bases: TGTGCCAGCGGAACGCACGGGGAGCTGTTTTTT. Translating gives CASGTHGELFF.

CDR3 nucleotide sequence: TGTGCCACCAGTGACCTGGACAGGGAGCAGTACTTC. Translating it yields CATSDLDREQYF. V gene TRBV24-1 combines with J gene TRBJ2-5, with 8 positions matching TRBD1. V gave up 4 bases and J gave up 11 bases; unmatched junction bases: 5. The CDR3 runs to 12 residues. Germline-derived CDR1 and CDR2 are KGHDR and SFDVKD.